Sequencing of this T cell receptor beta chain was carried out in a study of blood T cell repertoires in COVID-19. Study background: In each case, the material was cDNA or gDNA derived from T cells, B-cell-depleted T cells, or PBMCs.

The assay was immunoSEQ multiplex PCR, and TCRdb's table has in-frame clones only and misses some. The table shows roughly 140,000 clones, with more than 75% occurring only once. The CDR3 has 13 residues. The germline CDR1 and CDR2 sequences are MNHEY and SVGAGI. V shed 7 bases and J shed 5 bases, with 14 bases lying between them. V and J are TRBV6-5 and TRBJ1-2; perhaps TRBD1 as D (5 bases). The sample was peripheral blood. This sequence was found in a man in his 60s with active or convalescent COVID-19. CDR3 coding DNA: TGTGCCAGCAAGGATGGGGGGAGATATGGCTACACCTTC. The encoded protein is CASKDGGRYGYTF.